These T cell receptor beta chains were read from a single sample in a study of Graves' ophthalmopathy and Graves' hyperthyroidism. MiXCR, run by TCRdb on the multiplex PCR reads, gives a single entry per CDR3 protein. The data contain over a million distinct CDR3 sequences, about 40% of them seen just once; the ten biggest clones take up around 10%. Sequenced input: peripheral blood or thyroid tissue (not recorded which). These receptors were collected from an adult man with Graves' hyperthyroidism. CDR3s include the opening cysteine and the closing phenylalanine or tryptophan. A D gene is named only where the DNA matches it firmly. Size is omitted from some rows. Given values are once, few, many or a class for expanded clones.

cdr3_length	v_call	clone_size	j_call	d_call	cdr3_nt	cdr3_aa
16	TRBV10-3	many	TRBJ2-2	TRBD2	TGTGCCATCAGCCCCGGGGGGACGGGAAAGACCGGGGAGCTGTTTTTT	CAISPGGTGKTGELFF
13	TRBV7-3	many	TRBJ2-5	NA	TGTGCCAGCAGCGGCGGGGCTGGGGAGACCCAGTACTTC	CASSGGAGETQYF
15	TRBV15	NA	TRBJ1-1	NA	TGTGCCACCCGTATGTTTGAACTCATGAACACTGAAGCTTTCTTT	CATRMFELMNTEAFF
12	TRBV7-8	many	TRBJ2-5	NA	TGTGCCAGTACCCCGGGTAGTGAGACCCAGTACTTC	CASTPGSETQYF
13	TRBV29-1	NA	TRBJ1-2	NA	TGCAGCAGTCTGGGCAGGGAGGACTATGGCTACACCTTC	CSSLGREDYGYTF
15	TRBV7-9	NA	TRBJ1-2	TRBD1	TGTGCCAGCAGCATGGGACAGGGGGCAGGCTATGGCTACACCTTC	CASSMGQGAGYGYTF
15	TRBV10-1	many	TRBJ1-1	TRBD1	TGCGCCAGCAGAACAGGGGAAGTGATGAGAACTGAAGCTTTCTTT	CASRTGEVMRTEAFF
11	TRBV29-1	NA	TRBJ1-4	NA	TGCAGCGGTGTGGGGGATGAAAAACTGTTTTTT	CSGVGDEKLFF
13	TRBV7-2	NA	TRBJ1-1	NA	TGTGCCAGCGGTACCCCAGGGACGGCTGAAGCTTTCTTT	CASGTPGTAEAFF
18	TRBV11-2	many	TRBJ1-1	TRBD1	TGTGCCAGCAGCTTAGACAGACAGGGAGTACCGATGAACACTGAAGCTTTCTTT	CASSLDRQGVPMNTEAFF
13	TRBV7-3	many	TRBJ2-5	NA	TGTGCCAGCAGCCGGTCAGCAGAAGAGACCCAGTACTTC	CASSRSAEETQYF
11	TRBV25-1	NA	TRBJ2-5	NA	TGTGCCAGCGGCCCTTGGGAGACCCAGTACTTC	CASGPWETQYF
13	TRBV6-5	few	TRBJ1-3	NA	TGTGCCAGCAGTTACTCACAAGGAAACACCATATATTTT	CASSYSQGNTIYF
12	TRBV2	many	TRBJ1-2	NA	TGTGCCAGCATGGTGGGATTTCTTGGCTACACCTTC	CASMVGFLGYTF
14	TRBV7-9	NA	TRBJ1-2	NA	TGCGCCAGCAGCTTGGGAACGGGGCGAAGTTGGAACACCTTC	CASSLGTGRSWNTF
14	TRBV12-3/TRBV12-4	NA	TRBJ2-7	TRBD1	TGTGCCAGCGGCCCAGGGACAGGGACGGGCGAGCAGTACTTC	CASGPGTGTGEQYF
14	TRBV13	many	TRBJ2-7	TRBD1	TGTGCCAGCACGCGAGGACAGGGTACCCACGAGCAGTACTTC	CASTRGQGTHEQYF
13	TRBV28	once	TRBJ2-7	NA	TGTGCCAGCAGTTCCCCGGACAACTACGAGCAGTACTTC	CASSSPDNYEQYF
15	TRBV4-1	few	TRBJ2-7	TRBD2	TGCGCCAGCAGCCAAGAATGGCTAGCGGCCTACGAGCAGTACTTC	CASSQEWLAAYEQYF
16	TRBV7-9	NA	TRBJ2-5	TRBD1	TGTGCCAGCAGCTTTACCGGGACAGGGGGGGAAGAGACCCAGTACTTC	CASSFTGTGGEETQYF
14	TRBV2	NA	TRBJ1-4	NA	TGTGCCAGCACCCTCCCAACCGGGGGTGGAAAACTGTTTTTT	CASTLPTGGGKLFF
17	TRBV7-8	NA	TRBJ2-5	TRBD2	TGTGCCAGCAGCTTAGGTTCGCGGGGGGGGCTGGAAGAGACCCAGTACTTC	CASSLGSRGGLEETQYF
15	TRBV25-1	NA	TRBJ1-5	TRBD1	TGTGCCAGCAGTAGCGAGACAGGGGACAATCAGCCCCAGCATTTT	CASSSETGDNQPQHF
13	TRBV7-9	many	TRBJ1-2	TRBD1	TGTGCCAGCGGACAGGGGGCTGCGGATGGCTACACCTTC	CASGQGAADGYTF
15	TRBV11-2	few	TRBJ2-2	NA	TGTGCCAGCAGCTTTCCAATAACGGGGACCGGGGAGCTGTTTTTT	CASSFPITGTGELFF